This T cell receptor beta chain was recorded in a study of blood T cell repertoires in COVID-19. Study background: Whether acute or convalescent, the COVID-19 samples came from the United States, Italy and Spain. Nucleic acid was either cDNA or gDNA, and it came from T cells, B-cell-depleted T cells, or PBMCs.

The V segment lost 1 base and the J segment 5 bases; nucleotides outside the gene matches: 6. CDR3 size: 15 residues. CDR1 is SGHVS, CDR2 FNYEAQ, per germline. As handled by the study authors: Reference gene primer amplification in the assay estimated nucleated cell counts. TCRdb's table, derived via immunoSEQ multiplex PCR, lists solely in-frame clones and lacks some. V and J calls and clone size are given by that table; D and trimming were obtained from the DNA. This sample carries tens of thousands of clones, about 91% of them seen once, and the ten largest clones take roughly 4.8%. The chain carries TRBV7-6 and TRBJ2-5, with TRBD2 identical over 8 bases. The receptor comes from a woman at least 80 years old with acute or convalescent COVID-19. Specimen: peripheral blood. The CDR3 DNA follows: TGTGCCAGCAGCTTAGGAGTAGCGGGGAGGGAGACCCAGTACTTC. Translating it yields CASSLGVAGRETQYF. Drawing the rest from reference TRBV7-6 and TRBJ2-5, the complete variable domain is GAGVSQSPRYKVTKRGQDVALRCDPISGHVSLYWYRQALGQGPEFLTYFNYEAQQDKSGLPNDRFSAERPEGSISTLTIQRTEQRDSAMYRCASSLGVAGRETQYFGPGTRLLVL.